Below, 26 T cell receptor beta chains from the same sample are listed, as sequenced in a study of a mutant IDH1 vaccine in newly diagnosed glioma (dated by TCRdb to the early 2020s). Their cognate antigens are unknown. The intended sense of this specimen's time point label: week 11, during vaccination. Each vaccine dose was 300 ug of a 20-mer mutant IDH1 peptide in Montanide, given subcutaneously with topical imiquimod. Libraries were built with the immunoSEQ multiplex PCR assay. Held by TCRdb, this immuneACCESS table contains in-frame sequences only and omits some clones. Under half of the omission traces to an unresolved V gene where checked; the cause of the rest is unknown. Recorded for this sample are 20,000 to 25,000 clones; roughly 70% of them occurred a single time. The biggest ten clones account for approximately 11% of the sample. The sample in question was peripheral blood mononuclear cells (PBMCs), obtained from a glioma patient whose treatment included an IDH1 peptide vaccine. The receptors come from a man between 18 and 35 years old with glioma. Some clones in this sample may be carry-over from other donors' samples.

The chain recombines TRBV4-3 with TRBJ2-4, with a possible D match to TRBD2 (6 bases). Trimming left V 2 bases short and J 5 bases short, with 34 bases between. This CDR3 has 22 residues. Germline V gene data show CDR1 as LGHNA and CDR2 as YSLEER. As DNA, the CDR3 is TGCGCCAGCAGCCAATTTGCCGTAGTAGTGGCGGGGCAGGGAGGAGGCCAAAACATTCAGTACTTC. It specifies CASSQFAVVVAGQGGGQNIQYF.

This clone was seen just once. J is TRBJ2-1 and V is TRBV7-2, with D maybe TRBD2 (6 bases). Deletions cut 1 base from V and 0 bases from J, with 16 bases between. The CDR3 runs 18 residues. The germline V gene encodes CDR1 SGHTA and CDR2 FQGNSA. The CDR3 DNA follows: TGTGCCAGCAGCTTAGGGCGGGTGGGGCGGGACTCCTACAATGAGCAGTTCTTC. It yields the protein CASSLGRVGRDSYNEQFF.

J is TRBJ1-2 and V is TRBV19; a possible D gene is TRBD1 (5 bases). The CDR3 runs to 13 residues. Deletions cut 5 bases from V and 8 bases from J, with 15 bases between. Germline V gives CDR1 LNHDA, CDR2 SQIVND (reference sequence). The CDR3 DNA follows: TGTGCCAGTAGTCTCCCCGATGGGGACGGCTACACCTTC. Translation: CASSLPDGDGYTF.

The gene calls are TRBV18 and TRBJ1-5; D is unclear. The germline gives CDR1 KGHSH, CDR2 LQKENI. The CDR3 sequence is 16 residues long. With 1 base removed from V and 0 bases from J, the gap between germline ends came to 10 bases. DNA for the CDR3: TGTGCCAGCTCACCACGGCCCCGGACTAGCAATCAGCCCCAGCATTTT. Translated: CASSPRPRTSNQPQHF.

About this clone itself: Distinct nucleotide sequences in the sample also encode this CDR3. The chain combines TRBV6-1 with TRBJ2-2; 11 bases match TRBD1. CDR3 length equals 14 residues. V was clipped by 6 bases and J by 5 bases; unmatched bases: 2. Germline CDR1 and CDR2: MNHNS and SASEGT. DNA for the CDR3: TGTGCCAGCAGCCGGGACAGGGGGACCGGGGAGCTGTTTTTT. It encodes CASSRDRGTGELFF.

This clone appeared a few times. The chain employs TRBV27 and TRBJ1-1; D is undetermined. V was shortened by 2 bases and J by 4 bases, with 8 bases between the two germline ends. The CDR3 is made up of 13 amino acids. Germline V lookup: CDR1 MNHEY, CDR2 SMNVEV (reference sequence). CDR3 in DNA: TGTGCCAGCAGTTTAAGTACAGTCACTGAAGCTTTCTTT. This sequence encodes CASSLSTVTEAFF.

This clone was recorded a few times. The V gene is TRBV28, the J gene TRBJ1-1; possibly TRBD1 for D (5 bases). The CDR3 runs 14 residues. The V end lost 3 bases, the J end lost 8 bases, and 16 bases lay between the germline ends. Germline V gives CDR1 MDHEN, CDR2 SYDVKM. CDR3 bases: TGTGCCAGCAGTTTTCCCAGTGGGGCAGGAGAAGCTTTCTTT. Encoded protein: CASSFPSGAGEAFF. The full variable domain, rest sourced from reference TRBV28 and TRBJ1-1, is DVKVTQSSRYLVKRTGEKVFLECVQDMDHENMFWYRQDPGLGLRLIYFSYDVKMKEKGDIPEGYSVSREKKERFSLILESASTNQTSMYLCASSFPSGAGEAFFGQGTRLTVV.

The chain carries TRBV4-3 and TRBJ2-1; perhaps TRBD2 as D (6 bases). The V gene lost 1 base and the J gene lost 0 bases, with 16 bases spanning the gap. This CDR3 spans 18 amino acids. Germline values: CDR1 LGHNA, CDR2 YSLEER. The CDR3 region is CASSQVLRLADSYNEQFF. DNA of the CDR3: TGCGCCAGCAGCCAAGTTCTACGGTTAGCGGACTCCTACAATGAGCAGTTCTTC.

The V and J genes are TRBV27 and TRBJ2-7; D might be TRBD2 (6 bases). Trimming cost V 0 bases and J 5 bases, with 8 bases left between them. The germline gives CDR1 MNHEY, CDR2 SMNVEV (reference sequence). This CDR3 is 13 amino acids long. CDR3 residues: CASSLSRDHEQYF. The CDR3 coding sequence is TGTGCCAGCAGTTTATCGCGGGACCACGAGCAGTACTTC.

The chain has TRBV6-6 and TRBJ2-1, with TRBD2 matching over 9 bases. With 6 bases clipped from V and 4 bases from J, the junction kept 7 bases outside the gene matches. The CDR3 has 15 amino acids. The V gene's germline CDR1 is MNHNY and CDR2 SVGAGI (reference sequence). CDR3 residues: CASRPRLAAYNEQFF. Here the CDR3 DNA reads TGTGCCAGCAGGCCTCGACTAGCGGCTTACAATGAGCAGTTCTTC.

The V call is TRBV19, the J call TRBJ1-5; 7 nucleotides match TRBD1. The V segment lost 7 bases and the J segment 5 bases; nucleotides outside the gene matches: 2. This CDR3 has 12 residues. CDR1 and CDR2 from the germline V gene are LNHDA and SQIVND (reference sequence). The chain's CDR3 is CASKDRDQPQHF. The CDR3 DNA sequence: TGTGCCAGTAAAGACAGGGATCAGCCCCAGCATTTT. Full variable domain (rest looked up from reference TRBV19 and TRBJ1-5): DGGITQSPKYLFRKEGQNVTLSCEQNLNHDAMYWYRQDPGQGLRLIYYSQIVNDFQKGDIAEGYSVSREKKESFPLTVTSAQKNPTAFYLCASKDRDQPQHFGDGTRLSIL.

The chain combines TRBV10-2 with TRBJ2-7; weak D call: TRBD1 (6 bases). The CDR3 extends over 16 amino acids. Looked up from germline, CDR1 is WSHSY and CDR2 is SAAADI. V lost 7 bases and J lost 1, with 20 bases in between. CDR3 in DNA: TGCGCCAGCACCCCACAGGGTGGGGGCGGATCCTACGAGCAGTACTTC. It is translated as CASTPQGGGGSYEQYF.

This clone was found once. The rearrangement joins TRBV10-3 to TRBJ2-7, with 7 bases fitting TRBD1. The CDR3 is 16 residues long. With V trimmed by 10 bases and J by 0 bases, 15 bases remained unmatched. The germline V gene has CDR1 ENHRY and CDR2 SYGVKD. The CDR3 sequence: CASLRGTRDSSYEQYF. CDR3 coding DNA: TGTGCCAGCCTGAGAGGAACCCGGGACAGCTCCTACGAGCAGTACTTC.

This clone occurred a few times. The genes are TRBV6-4 and TRBJ2-7, with D possibly matching TRBD1 (5 bases). This CDR3 is built from 13 residues. The V end lost 3 bases, the J end lost 1 base, and 7 bases lay between the germline ends. Germline V gene lookup returns CDR1 MRHNA and CDR2 SNTAGT. As DNA, the CDR3 is TGTGCCAGCAGTGAGGGGCCTTCCTACGAGCAGTACTTC. It codes for CASSEGPSYEQYF.

This chain connects TRBV6-5 to TRBJ1-5, with D maybe TRBD1 (5 bases). Germline V lookup: CDR1 MNHEY, CDR2 SVGAGI. This CDR3 is 14 amino acids long. V was trimmed by 6 bases and J by 3 bases, leaving 12 bases between them. The CDR3 nucleotides are TGTGCCAGCAGCCGGAGGGGCTTCAATCAGCCCCAGCATTTT. Translation gives CASSRRGFNQPQHF.

Concerning this clone: The junction departs from germline at one end; a sequencing error may be responsible. The chain couples TRBV20-1 to TRBJ2-5; no clear D. The CDR3 loop spans 9 amino acids. Germline V gene lookup returns CDR1 DFQATT and CDR2 SNEGSKA (reference sequence). CDR3 DNA: TGTAGTATGGAAGAGACCCAGTACTTC. Translated, it gives CSMEETQYF.

V gene TRBV11-2 combines with J gene TRBJ1-2, with D unclear. The CDR3 is made up of 14 amino acids. Germline V gene sequence: CDR1 SGHAT, CDR2 FQNNGV. V lost 5 bases and J lost 5, with 15 bases in between. CDR3 sequence: CASSPAFAGYGYTF. The CDR3 coding sequence is TGTGCCAGCAGCCCTGCGTTCGCCGGGTATGGCTACACCTTC.

The gene calls are TRBV6-1 and TRBJ1-2, with 11 bases aligning to TRBD1. CDR3 length: 14 residues. Germline CDR1 MNHNS, CDR2 SASEGT. The V segment lost 4 bases and the J segment 4 bases; nucleotides outside the gene matches: 2. The CDR3 nucleotides read TGTGCCAGCAGTGCCGGGACAGGGGGCTATGGCTACACCTTC. This encodes CASSAGTGGYGYTF.

The chain is built from TRBV30 and TRBJ2-1; a possible D gene is TRBD2 (5 bases). CDR3 length: 12 amino acids. Germline V gene lookup returns CDR1 GTSNPN and CDR2 SVGIG (reference sequence). V gave up 3 bases and J gave up 9 bases, with 12 bases separating them. This chain's CDR3 is CAWSNTEGEQFF. As DNA, the CDR3 is TGTGCCTGGAGCAACACCGAGGGTGAGCAGTTCTTC.

This clone was seen just once. The chain couples TRBV19 to TRBJ1-1; possible D gene TRBD1, 5 bases. V was shortened by 1 base and J by 0 bases, with 9 bases between the two germline ends. The CDR3 covers 15 residues. Germline V gene data show CDR1 as LNHDA and CDR2 as SQIVND (reference sequence). The CDR3 region is CASSIGATVNTEAFF. CDR3 nucleotides: TGTGCCAGTAGTATAGGCGCGACAGTGAACACTGAAGCTTTCTTT.

This chain connects TRBV19 to TRBJ1-2; TRBD1 matches 9 bases. The CDR3 runs to 16 residues. The germline V gene has CDR1 LNHDA and CDR2 SQIVND (reference sequence). V shed 3 bases and J 8 bases; nucleotides not matched to a gene: 13. The CDR3 DNA follows: TGTGCCAGTAGTATTCGGGGGACAGGGTTGGGGAGCGGCTACACCTTC. It is translated as CASSIRGTGLGSGYTF.

The chain recombines TRBV27 with TRBJ2-7, with TRBD2 identical over 7 bases. The trim removed 6 bases at V and 3 bases at J, leaving 11 bases unmatched. The CDR3 extends over 15 amino acids. Germline V lookup: CDR1 MNHEY, CDR2 SMNVEV (reference sequence). The CDR3 nucleotides read TGTGCCAGCAGACAGTCTGCGGGAGTAGTCTACGAGCAGTACTTC. It yields the protein CASRQSAGVVYEQYF.

The chain carries TRBV28 and TRBJ2-7; D not resolved. CDR1 and CDR2 from the germline V gene are MDHEN and SYDVKM. The CDR3 loop spans 14 amino acids. The ends were cut back, 5 bases at V and 4 bases at J, with 15 bases in the middle. CDR3 residues: CASSTFGPTYEQYF. The CDR3 bases are TGTGCCAGCAGTACATTCGGGCCCACTTACGAGCAGTACTTC.

This chain links TRBV27 with TRBJ1-1; maybe TRBD1 (5 bases). CDR3 length: 16 amino acids. V was cut by 3 bases and J by 3 bases, with 17 bases left in between. Per the germline V gene, CDR1 is MNHEY and CDR2 is SMNVEV (reference sequence). CDR3 bases: TGTGCCAGCAGTTTGGGCAGGGTCGTTGGGTACACTGAAGCTTTCTTT. Translation gives CASSLGRVVGYTEAFF.

This clone qualifies as large. This chain connects TRBV4-3 to TRBJ1-1, with no clear D. CDR1 and CDR2 (germline): LGHNA, YSLEER. V lost 1 base, J lost 3 bases, and 12 bases lay in between. This CDR3 region has 15 residues. CDR3 nucleotides: TGCGCCAGCAGCCAAGGGGCGGTGACCCACACTGAAGCTTTCTTT. Its protein is CASSQGAVTHTEAFF.

The rearrangement links TRBV30 to TRBJ2-7; D possibly uses TRBD1 or TRBD2 (5 bases each). The CDR3 runs 15 residues. Germline V gene data show CDR1 as GTSNPN and CDR2 as SVGIG (reference sequence). Trimming removed 0 bases at V and 4 bases at J, with 16 bases between. CDR3 loop: CAWSVRGTEAYEQYF. The CDR3 coding sequence is TGTGCCTGGAGTGTACGGGGCACTGAGGCTTACGAGCAGTACTTC.